These 18 T cell receptor beta chains were all obtained from the same sample, sequenced in a study of cytomegalovirus exposure and HLA in healthy donors. Sequenced by immunoSEQ multiplex PCR; TCRdb stores in-frame clones only, minus some. The repertoire includes about 120,000 clones, more than 75% of them detected once, and under 5% sits in the top ten. The sequenced material came from PBMCs. Every receptor here comes from a man between 18 and 35 years old in good health and CMV-seronegative.

V and J are TRBV7-9 and TRBJ2-7, with 7 bases fitting TRBD1. V gave up 6 bases and J gave up 4 bases; unmatched junction bases: 6. Germline loops: CDR1 SEHNR, CDR2 FQNEAQ (reference sequence). CDR3 size: 13 residues. In nucleotides, the CDR3 is TGTGCCAGCAGTCGGGACAGCCCTTACGAGCAGTACTTC. This encodes CASSRDSPYEQYF.

The chain carries TRBV6-5 and TRBJ1-1; D is ambiguous. CDR3 length equals 16 residues. CDR1 is MNHEY, CDR2 SVGAGI, per germline. Deletions cut 2 bases from V and 0 bases from J, with 13 bases between. Written as DNA, the CDR3 is TGTGCCAGCAGTTACGGCAGTCCCGTCATGAACACTGAAGCTTTCTTT. Its translation: CASSYGSPVMNTEAFF.

CDR3 residues: CASSSGDMNTEAFF. The CDR3 DNA is TGTGCCAGCTCATCAGGGGACATGAACACTGAAGCTTTCTTT. This chain uses TRBV6-5 with TRBJ1-1; TRBD1 might be the D (6 bases). Between the trimmed V and J ends, which lost 8 bases and 0 bases, there was a span of 13 bases. The CDR3 is 14 residues long. CDR1 and CDR2 from the germline V gene are MNHEY and SVGAGI.

The genes are TRBV9 and TRBJ2-1; 7 nucleotides match TRBD2. This CDR3 comprises 14 residues. Germline V gene sequence: CDR1 SGDLS, CDR2 YYNGEE. Losses at the gene ends were 3 bases for V and 8 bases for J; bases not matched to a gene: 8. This CDR3 reads CASSGRDYRDEQFF. CDR3 coding DNA: TGTGCCAGCAGCGGCCGGGACTATCGCGATGAGCAGTTCTTC. Combining the CDR3 with reference TRBV9 and TRBJ2-1 gives the whole variable domain DSGVTQTPKHLITATGQRVTLRCSPRSGDLSVYWYQQSLDQGLQFLIQYYNGEERAKGNILERFSAQQFPDLHSELNLSSLELGDSALYFCASSGRDYRDEQFFGPGTRLTVL.

The CDR3 loop is CASSSSGYYGYTF. CDR3 coding DNA: TGTGCCAGCAGCTCTAGTGGGTACTATGGCTACACCTTC. The gene calls are TRBV7-9 and TRBJ1-2; no firm D call. Germline loops: CDR1 SEHNR, CDR2 FQNEAQ (reference sequence). CDR3 size: 13 residues. Between the trimmed V and J ends, which lost 4 bases and 3 bases, there was a span of 9 bases.

The chain is built from TRBV29-1 and TRBJ1-5; 7 bases are shared with TRBD1. CDR1 SQVTM and CDR2 ANQGSEA come from the germline V gene. V lost 5 bases and J lost 5; bases outside the gene matches: 6. The CDR3 length is 13 residues. DNA for the CDR3: TGCAGCGTTACAGGGGCCCCGGATCAGCCCCAGCATTTT. It yields the protein CSVTGAPDQPQHF.

This sequence joins TRBV6-5 and TRBJ2-7, with a weak D call TRBD2 (5 bases). Germline values: CDR1 MNHEY, CDR2 SVGAGI. The V end lost 0 bases, the J end lost 0 bases, and 12 bases lay between the germline ends. This CDR3 spans 16 amino acids. CDR3 coding DNA: TGTGCCAGCAGTTACTCTCCTAGCACCGACTCCTACGAGCAGTACTTC. Its protein is CASSYSPSTDSYEQYF.

The genes are TRBV6-1 and TRBJ2-1; TRBD2 agrees at 12 bases. CDR3 size: 19 residues. V was pared by 0 bases and J by 2 bases, with 8 bases of the junction left unmatched. In germline, CDR1 is MNHNS, CDR2 SASEGT. CDR3 region: CASSEAFGTSGRAYNEQFF. CDR3 DNA: TGTGCCAGCAGTGAAGCCTTCGGGACTAGCGGGCGCGCCTACAATGAGCAGTTCTTC.

The genes are TRBV11-2 and TRBJ2-1, with unresolved D. V shed 1 base and J shed 3 bases, with 4 bases lying between them. The CDR3 extends over 13 amino acids. Germline CDR1 reads SGHAT; CDR2 reads FQNNGV. CDR3 in amino acids: CASSLGYYNEQFF. Written as DNA, the CDR3 is TGTGCCAGCAGCTTAGGCTACTACAATGAGCAGTTCTTC. Filled out from reference TRBV11-2 and TRBJ2-1, the complete variable domain reads EAGVAQSPRYKIIEKRQSVAFWCNPISGHATLYWYQQILGQGPKLLIQFQNNGVVDDSQLPKDRFSAERLKGVDSTLKIQPAKLEDSAVYLCASSLGYYNEQFFGPGTRLTVL.

This clone was seen a handful of times. The chain combines TRBV19 with TRBJ1-1; no clear D. Germline V gene data show CDR1 as LNHDA and CDR2 as SQIVND (reference sequence). Trimming pared 1 base from V and 1 base from J, leaving 4 bases between. This CDR3 has 13 residues. DNA for the CDR3: TGTGCCAGTAGTATAGGGAGGAACACTGAAGCTTTCTTT. Translating gives CASSIGRNTEAFF. The full variable domain, completed using reference TRBV19 and TRBJ1-1, is DGGITQSPKYLFRKEGQNVTLSCEQNLNHDAMYWYRQDPGQGLRLIYYSQIVNDFQKGDIAEGYSVSREKKESFPLTVTSAQKNPTAFYLCASSIGRNTEAFFGQGTRLTVV.

The rearrangement links TRBV2 to TRBJ1-1; the D is unclear. Germline V CDR1 and CDR2: SNHLY, FYNNEI. The V end was cut by 7 bases, the J end by 2 bases, with 8 bases between. The CDR3 has 12 residues. In nucleotides, the CDR3 is TGTGCCAGCAACCAGGTAAACACTGAAGCTTTCTTT. Translating it yields CASNQVNTEAFF.

The chain has TRBV9 and TRBJ2-1, with D perhaps TRBD2 (6 bases). The CDR3 has 15 amino acids. Germline V gene lookup returns CDR1 SGDLS and CDR2 YYNGEE. V lost 4 bases and J lost 2, with 13 bases in between. The CDR3 loop is CASSIGSNPYNEQFF. For the CDR3, the DNA is TGTGCCAGCAGCATCGGGAGCAATCCCTACAATGAGCAGTTCTTC. The full variable domain, with the rest looked up from reference TRBV9 and TRBJ2-1, is DSGVTQTPKHLITATGQRVTLRCSPRSGDLSVYWYQQSLDQGLQFLIQYYNGEERAKGNILERFSAQQFPDLHSELNLSSLELGDSALYFCASSIGSNPYNEQFFGPGTRLTVL.

The genes are TRBV19 and TRBJ1-3, with D uncertain. CDR1 and CDR2 from the germline V gene are LNHDA and SQIVND (reference sequence). Trimming left V 3 bases short and J 0 bases short, with 9 bases between. The CDR3 runs to 15 residues. The CDR3 is CASSIYGTSGNTIYF. Here the CDR3 DNA reads TGTGCCAGTAGTATTTATGGCACCTCTGGAAACACCATATATTTT.

V is TRBV5-8 and J is TRBJ1-2; unclear D gene. The germline V and J ends were trimmed by 0 bases and 0 bases, with 9 bases remaining between them. The CDR3 runs 15 residues. CDR1 and CDR2 from the germline V gene are SGHTS and YDEGEE. CDR3 bases: TGTGCCAGCAGCTTGGTTCAGGCAACTAACTATGGCTACACCTTC. It translates to CASSLVQATNYGYTF. The entire variable domain, with the rest obtained from reference TRBV5-8 and TRBJ1-2, is as follows: EAGVTQSPTHLIKTRGQQATLRCSPISGHTSVYWYQQALGLGLQFLLWYDEGEERNRGNFPPRFSGRQFPNYSSELNVNALELEDSALYLCASSLVQATNYGYTFGSGTRLTVV.

The rearrangement joins TRBV6-1 to TRBJ2-7, with TRBD1 matching over 11 bases. V dropped 8 bases and J dropped 3; count of bases not matched to a gene: 9. The germline gives CDR1 MNHNS, CDR2 SASEGT. The CDR3 consists of 15 residues. CDR3 amino acids: CASVPSGTGGYEQYF. For the CDR3, the DNA is TGTGCCAGCGTCCCTTCCGGGACAGGGGGCTACGAGCAGTACTTC.

This clone was picked up one time. The junction differs from germline at one of its ends, possibly a read error. This chain joins TRBV6-4 and TRBJ1-2; D ambiguous. Germline V lookup: CDR1 MRHNA, CDR2 SNTAGT. The CDR3 is 16 amino acids. CDR3 bases: TGTGCCAGCCGTGACGGAAGGGCGGGTTCTATCGATGGCTACACCTTC. Translation: CASRDGRAGSIDGYTF.

This clone was seen a handful of times. V usage is TRBV4-1 and J usage is TRBJ1-1; D remains ambiguous. Germline CDR1 reads MGHRA; CDR2 reads YSYEKL. This CDR3 is built from 12 residues. The ends were cut back, 2 bases at V and 8 bases at J, with 9 bases in the middle. The CDR3 sequence is CASSQSGREAFF. CDR3 coding DNA: TGCGCCAGCAGCCAAAGTGGGAGGGAAGCTTTCTTT.

The J gene is TRBJ1-4, the V gene TRBV2; possibly TRBD1 for D (6 bases). The CDR3 is 14 residues long. V shed 3 bases and J shed 5 bases, with 10 bases lying between them. Germline V gene lookup returns CDR1 SNHLY and CDR2 FYNNEI. The CDR3 here is CASSEGQGNEKLFF. The CDR3, as DNA: TGTGCCAGCAGTGAGGGGCAGGGGAATGAAAAACTGTTTTTT.